The 2 T cell receptor beta chains reported below all come from one sample, sequenced in a study of cytomegalovirus exposure and HLA in healthy donors. Researchers ran the PCR with 60 Vbeta and 13 Jbeta primers. Libraries were prepared by immunoSEQ multiplex PCR; TCRdb keeps only in-frame clonotypes and omits some of them. The sample shows 150,000 to 200,000 clones, roughly 80% of them seen only once. Sequencing input: PBMCs. The source is a human donor in good health.

As regards this clone: At one end, the junction sequence differs from germline, possibly due to a read error. The same CDR3 arises from other DNA sequences in this sample as well. V gene TRBV29-1 combines with J gene TRBJ1-1, with 7 bases that match TRBD1. CDR1 is SQVTM, CDR2 ANQGSEA, per germline. CDR3 length: 14 residues. The CDR3 nucleotides are TGCAGCGTTGAACCAGACAGGGTTGGGACTGAAGCCTTCTTT. This sequence encodes CSVEPDRVGTEAFF.

This clone occurred once. Here the CDR3 DNA reads TGTGCCAGCAGCGTAGATATCTGGGGGACAAAGAACACTGAAGCTTTCTTT. It codes for CASSVDIWGTKNTEAFF. V usage is TRBV9 and J usage is TRBJ1-1, with D tentatively TRBD1 (6 bases). The germline CDR1 and CDR2 sequences are SGDLS and YYNGEE. V lost 0 bases to trimming and J lost 1 base, with 16 bases between them. The CDR3 length is 17 residues.